The source of this TCR beta chain is a study of shared clonotypes between healthy human individuals. A word on this clone: No antigen is known for it.

Whole-study findings and limits: Sharing across four donors was seen in 4.5% to 5.5% of naive CD4 clonotypes.

Execution of the assay was at deep level. Using immunoSEQ multiplex PCR, the repertoire was profiled, and TCRdb retains in-frame clones only, with some absent. Of about 550,000 clones detected, roughly 95% appear once; the ten largest clones hold 0.09% to 0.13%. In the naive CD8 group, cells lacked CD45RO and were positively selected for CCR7, so terminally differentiated effector memory CD45RA+ cells were left out. Only Caucasian adults living in Nashville, Tennessee served as donors. The V gene lost 5 bases and the J gene lost 3 bases, with 17 bases spanning the gap. This CDR3 is built from 16 residues. The germline V gene encodes CDR1 SGHVS and CDR2 FNYEAQ.

This chain connects TRBV7-6 to TRBJ2-1, with D possibly TRBD2 on 6 matching bases. The receptor's source is a woman in her 30s in good health. The source material was naive CD8+ T cells sorted from blood. In nucleotides, the CDR3 is TGTGCCAGCAGCCCGCGCGCTAGCGACTACTACAATGAGCAGTTCTTC. Translation: CASSPRASDYYNEQFF.